Each of the 8 T cell receptor beta chains below was sequenced from the same sample in a study of naive and memory T cell subsets. The beta constant-region primer was an equimolar mix of two oligonucleotides covering TRBC1 and TRBC2. TCRdb used MiXCR to reprocess the UMI-ligation and nested PCR reads, holding one entry per CDR3 protein. This table holds 150,000 or so distinct CDR3 sequences, more than 15% found once. Sequenced: naive CD4+ T cells from blood. Source of these receptors: a human donor in good health.

This clonotype was seen more than once but under ten times. The chain is built from TRBV5-1 and TRBJ2-7; perhaps TRBD2 as D (6 bases). CDR3 length: 15 amino acids. Germline-derived CDR1 and CDR2 are SGHRS and YFSETQ. V shed 2 bases and J shed 2 bases, with 14 bases lying between them. The DNA of the CDR3 is TGCGCCAGCAGCTTATCAGCGGGCGAGGCCTACGAGCAGTACTTC. Translating it yields CASSLSAGEAYEQYF.

Many counts were recorded for this clonotype. The chain carries TRBV20-1 and TRBJ2-3, with D possibly TRBD2 on 6 matching bases. Trimming removed 3 bases at V and 0 bases at J, with 13 bases between. CDR1 is DFQATT and CDR2 is SNEGSKA in the germline V gene (reference sequence). The CDR3 runs 15 residues. The CDR3 coding sequence is TGCAGTGCTAGTCCGGCGGGATTTAGCACAGATACGCAGTATTTT. Translation gives CSASPAGFSTDTQYF.

This chain joins TRBV20-1 and TRBJ2-3; 7 bases align to TRBD2. The CDR3 sequence is 14 residues long. With 7 bases clipped from V and 0 bases from J, the junction kept 7 bases outside the gene matches. CDR1 is DFQATT, CDR2 SNEGSKA, per germline (reference sequence). The CDR3: CSGLLADSTDTQYF. In nucleotides, the CDR3 is TGCAGTGGCCTCCTAGCGGACAGCACAGATACGCAGTATTTT.

This clonotype was observed a few times. The chain is built from TRBV4-1 and TRBJ1-3; unclear D gene. CDR3 length: 14 amino acids. Germline V gene sequence: CDR1 MGHRA, CDR2 YSYEKL. Trimming shortened V by 3 bases and J by 8 bases, and 14 bases separated the two germline ends. The CDR3, as DNA: TGCGCCAGCAGCCAGGTGGGCACAGTCGACACCATATATTTT. It encodes CASSQVGTVDTIYF.

The rearrangement links TRBV5-1 to TRBJ1-5; D is uncertain. Germline CDR1 SGHRS, CDR2 YFSETQ. V was shortened by 5 bases and J by 2 bases, with 11 bases between the two germline ends. The CDR3 runs 14 residues. The CDR3 DNA follows: TGCGCCAGCAGTAGCCTTGGGGGCAATCAGCCCCAGCATTTT. Amino acids: CASSSLGGNQPQHF.

This clonotype showed up just once. The V and J genes are TRBV30 and TRBJ2-6; 14 bases map to TRBD2. The V and J ends lost 3 bases and 0 bases, in that order; junction bases with no gene match: 10. The CDR3 totals 20 residues. Per germline, CDR1 GTSNPN and CDR2 SVGIG (reference sequence). DNA for the CDR3: TGTGCCTGGAGGCCGACCGGGACTAGCGGGAGACGCTCTGGGGCCAACGTCCTGACTTTC. It specifies CAWRPTGTSGRRSGANVLTF.

V and J are TRBV30 and TRBJ1-1, with 8 bases that match TRBD1. The V and J ends lost 1 base and 4 bases, in that order; junction bases with no gene match: 5. The CDR3 length is 14 residues. From germline, CDR1 is GTSNPN and CDR2 SVGIG (reference sequence). The CDR3 DNA follows: TGTGCCTGGAGTGGGGACAGGTGGGGCACTGAAGCTTTCTTT. It encodes CAWSGDRWGTEAFF.

V gene TRBV4-3 combines with J gene TRBJ2-2; perhaps TRBD2 as D (6 bases). The CDR3 length is 16 residues. The V gene's germline CDR1 is LGHNA and CDR2 YSLEER. V was shortened by 0 bases and J by 3 bases, with 11 bases between the two germline ends. The CDR3 sequence is CASSQEAGGHTGELFF. In DNA form, the CDR3 reads TGCGCCAGCAGCCAAGAAGCCGGAGGGCACACCGGGGAGCTGTTTTTT.